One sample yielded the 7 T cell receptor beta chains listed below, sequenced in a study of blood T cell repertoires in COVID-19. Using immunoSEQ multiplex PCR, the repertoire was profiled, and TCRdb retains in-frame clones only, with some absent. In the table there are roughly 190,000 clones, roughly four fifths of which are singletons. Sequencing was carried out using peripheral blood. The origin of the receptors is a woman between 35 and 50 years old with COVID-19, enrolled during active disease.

The CDR3 is CASSTPGTDNTGELFF. Here the CDR3 DNA reads TGTGCCAGCAGCACCCCCGGGACAGATAACACCGGGGAGCTGTTTTTT. The chain uses TRBV11-2 and TRBJ2-2; TRBD1 matches 7 bases. Germline CDR1 and CDR2: SGHAT and FQNNGV. V shed 5 bases and J 2 bases; nucleotides not matched to a gene: 8. There are 16 residues in the CDR3.

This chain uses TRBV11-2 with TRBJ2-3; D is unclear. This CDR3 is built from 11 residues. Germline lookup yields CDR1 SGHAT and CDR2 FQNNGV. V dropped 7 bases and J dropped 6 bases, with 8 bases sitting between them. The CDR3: CASTLMDTQYF. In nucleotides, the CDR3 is TGTGCCAGCACACTAATGGATACGCAGTATTTT.

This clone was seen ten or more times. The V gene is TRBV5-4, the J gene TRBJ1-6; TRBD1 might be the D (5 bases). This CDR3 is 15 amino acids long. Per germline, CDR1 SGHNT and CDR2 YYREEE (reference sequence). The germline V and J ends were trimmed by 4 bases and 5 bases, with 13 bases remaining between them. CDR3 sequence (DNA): TGTGCCAGCAGCGCCCCGGGGGGGGATAATTCACCCCTCCACTTT. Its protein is CASSAPGGDNSPLHF. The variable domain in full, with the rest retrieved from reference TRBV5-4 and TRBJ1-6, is ETGVTQSPTHLIKTRGQQVTLRCSSQSGHNTVSWYQQALGQGPQFIFQYYREEENGRGNFPPRFSGLQFPNYSSELNVNALELDDSALYLCASSAPGGDNSPLHFGNGTRLTVT.

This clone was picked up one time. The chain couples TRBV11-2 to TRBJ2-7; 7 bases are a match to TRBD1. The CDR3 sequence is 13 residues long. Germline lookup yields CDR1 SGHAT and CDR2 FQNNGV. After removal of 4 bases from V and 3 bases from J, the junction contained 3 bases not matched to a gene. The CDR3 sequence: CASSSTGFYEQYF. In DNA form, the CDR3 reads TGTGCCAGCAGCTCGACAGGGTTCTACGAGCAGTACTTC.

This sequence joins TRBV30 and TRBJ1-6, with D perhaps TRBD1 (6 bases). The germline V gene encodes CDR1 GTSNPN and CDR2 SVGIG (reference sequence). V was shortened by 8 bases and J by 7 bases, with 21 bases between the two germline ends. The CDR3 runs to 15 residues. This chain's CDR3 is CAALIGGSGNSPLHF. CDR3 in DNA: TGTGCCGCCTTAATTGGGGGCTCAGGCAATTCACCCCTCCACTTT.

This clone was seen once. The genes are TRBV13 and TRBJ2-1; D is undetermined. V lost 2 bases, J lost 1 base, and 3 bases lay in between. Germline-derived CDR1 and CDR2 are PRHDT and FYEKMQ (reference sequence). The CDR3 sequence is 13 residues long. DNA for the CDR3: TGTGCCAGCAGCTTACGGTCCTACAATGAGCAGTTCTTC. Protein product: CASSLRSYNEQFF.

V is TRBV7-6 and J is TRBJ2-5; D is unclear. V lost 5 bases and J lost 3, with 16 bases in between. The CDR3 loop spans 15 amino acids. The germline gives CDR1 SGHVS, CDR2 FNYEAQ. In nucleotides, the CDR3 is TGTGCCAGCAGCCTTAGTCCCGGCGGAAAAGAGACCCAGTACTTC. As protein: CASSLSPGGKETQYF.